This TCR beta chain was found in a study of cytomegalovirus exposure and HLA in healthy donors. Across the whole study: Earlier work reported about 110 million unique TCR beta sequences from 180 million or so T cells.

Regarding this clone: Its matching antigen is unknown.

The primer mix had 60 Vbeta and 13 Jbeta primers. Libraries were prepared by immunoSEQ multiplex PCR; TCRdb keeps only in-frame clonotypes and omits some of them. Here the sample spans over 150,000 clones, about 69% being singletons. Findings and caveats of the study: Sequencing probably produced one cluster of sequence variants that were highly shared. Presence/absence comparisons presumed near-even sequencing depth among donors. Earlier analysis yielded a pattern in which most TCR beta V segments were productive about 87% or about 30% of the time.

Trimming took off 0 bases at V and 4 bases at J, with 7 bases between the two ends. This CDR3 is built from 14 residues. The germline V gene has CDR1 SGHNT and CDR2 YYREEE (reference sequence). The rearrangement links TRBV5-4 to TRBJ2-2, with a possible D match to TRBD1 (5 bases). Input material: PBMCs. This sequence was found in a male donor in good health and CMV-seronegative. The CDR3: CASSLVGPTGELFF. The CDR3, as DNA: TGTGCCAGCAGCTTGGTGGGGCCCACCGGGGAGCTGTTTTTT. Using reference TRBV5-4 and TRBJ2-2 for the parts outside the CDR3, the full variable domain is ETGVTQSPTHLIKTRGQQVTLRCSSQSGHNTVSWYQQALGQGPQFIFQYYREEENGRGNFPPRFSGLQFPNYSSELNVNALELDDSALYLCASSLVGPTGELFFGEGSRLTVL.